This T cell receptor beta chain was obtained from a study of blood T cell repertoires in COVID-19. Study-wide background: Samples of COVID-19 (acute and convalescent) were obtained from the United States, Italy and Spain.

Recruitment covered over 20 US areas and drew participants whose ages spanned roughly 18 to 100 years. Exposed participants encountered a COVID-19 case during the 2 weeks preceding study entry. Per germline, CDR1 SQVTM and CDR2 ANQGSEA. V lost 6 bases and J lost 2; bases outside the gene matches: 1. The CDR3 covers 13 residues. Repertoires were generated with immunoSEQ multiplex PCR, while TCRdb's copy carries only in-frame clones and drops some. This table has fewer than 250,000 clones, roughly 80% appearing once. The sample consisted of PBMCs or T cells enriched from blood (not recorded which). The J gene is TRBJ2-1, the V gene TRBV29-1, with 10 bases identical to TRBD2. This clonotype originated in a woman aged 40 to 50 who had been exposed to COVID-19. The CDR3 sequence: CSVSGGAYNEQFF. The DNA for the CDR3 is TGCAGCGTCAGCGGGGGGGCCTACAATGAGCAGTTCTTC.